This T cell receptor beta chain was observed in a study of blood T cell repertoires in COVID-19. In the study overall: Specimens from acute and convalescent COVID-19 originated in the United States, Italy and Spain. Nucleic acid was either cDNA or gDNA, and it came from T cells, B-cell-depleted T cells, or PBMCs.

This CDR3 is 15 amino acids long. J lost 5 bases, V lost 7 bases, and 8 bases had no gene match. CDR1 and CDR2 from the germline V gene are SNHLY and FYNNEI. Original processing notes: Amplification of reference gene primers provided the estimated nucleated cell counts. The protocol was immunoSEQ multiplex PCR, while the TCRdb copy is restricted to in-frame clones and leaves out a portion. The DNA gave D and trimming, while V, J and clone size come from that table. The sample includes tens of thousands of clones, roughly 85% of them seen just once. The specimen was peripheral blood. This clonotype was sampled from a human donor in a cohort sampled during active COVID-19. The chain joins TRBV2 to TRBJ1-6, with 7 bases that match TRBD1. The CDR3 nucleotides are TGTGCCAGCATGGAGACCGGGACAGATAATTCACCCCTCCACTTT. It encodes CASMETGTDNSPLHF. Using reference TRBV2 and TRBJ1-6 for the parts outside the CDR3, the full variable domain is EPEVTQTPSHQVTQMGQEVILRCVPISNHLYFYWYRQILGQKVEFLVSFYNNEISEKSEIFDDQFSVERPDGSNFTLKIRSTKLEDSAMYFCASMETGTDNSPLHFGNGTRLTVT.